Below, 31 T cell receptor beta chains from the same sample are listed, as sequenced in a study of CD8 T cells in ankylosing spondylitis. Notes on the study in general: Ankylosing spondylitis blood appeared to carry a characteristic TCR beta motif of 7 or 8 highly homologous variants.

One entry per CDR3 protein results from TCRdb running MiXCR on the 5' RACE reads. The sample has a few hundred thousand distinct CDR3 sequences, more than 9.5% seen once. These receptors' targets are unknown. Sequenced material: blood, either unsorted or a sorted T cell fraction (not recorded which). The receptors derive from a male donor with ankylosing spondylitis.

This clonotype was counted only a few times. The rearrangement joins TRBV12-3 or TRBV12-4 to TRBJ2-1, with a tentative D call TRBD1 (6 bases). Trimming removed 2 bases at V and 6 bases at J, with 8 bases between. The CDR3 runs 13 residues. CDR3 nucleotides: TGTGCCAGCAGTTTACGACAGGTCAATGAGCAGTTCTTC. Translated: CASSLRQVNEQFF.

The chain combines TRBV2 with TRBJ2-5; D call uncertain. With 8 bases removed from V and 6 bases from J, the gap between germline ends came to 16 bases. Germline assignment: CDR1 SNHLY and CDR2 FYNNEI. The CDR3 consists of 13 residues. Here the CDR3 DNA reads TGTGCCAGCGGCCCCGACTCCATACAGACCCAGTACTTC. Amino acid sequence: CASGPDSIQTQYF.

This clonotype was counted only a few times. This sequence joins TRBV20-1 and TRBJ2-2; D ambiguous. V was trimmed by 4 bases and J by 3 bases, leaving 6 bases between them. CDR1 and CDR2 (germline): DFQATT, SNEGSKA (reference sequence). The CDR3 has 12 amino acids. As DNA, the CDR3 is TGCAGTGCTACTAGGGACACCGGGGAGCTGTTTTTT. Protein: CSATRDTGELFF.

The chain employs TRBV6-1 and TRBJ1-5, with D possibly being TRBD1 (6 bases). In germline, CDR1 is MNHNS, CDR2 SASEGT. There are 14 residues in the CDR3. Trimming stripped 2 bases from V and 7 bases from J, with 12 bases between. The CDR3 nucleotides are TGTGCCAGCAGTGAAAGGGGGGTACGGCAGCCCCAGCATTTT. It encodes CASSERGVRQPQHF.

V is TRBV11-2 and J is TRBJ2-1; 7 nucleotides line up with TRBD2. This CDR3 region has 15 residues. Germline loops: CDR1 SGHAT, CDR2 FQNNGV. The trim removed 3 bases at V and 5 bases at J, leaving 7 bases unmatched. The CDR3 nucleotides are TGTGCCAGCAGCTTTGGAAGCGGGACGGACAATGAGCAGTTCTTC. Protein sequence: CASSFGSGTDNEQFF.

This clonotype has just a few counts. The chain has TRBV5-1 and TRBJ1-1, with 11 bases matching TRBD1. The CDR3 spans 14 residues. The germline V gene encodes CDR1 SGHRS and CDR2 YFSETQ. V shed 4 bases, J shed 5 bases, and the junction held 4 bases outside the gene matches. The CDR3 bases are TGCGCCAGCAGCGCGGGACAGGGGGAGACTGAAGCTTTCTTT. Protein sequence: CASSAGQGETEAFF. Complete variable domain (other parts from reference TRBV5-1 and TRBJ1-1): KAGVTQTPRYLIKTRGQQVTLSCSPISGHRSVSWYQQTPGQGLQFLFEYFSETQRNKGNFPGRFSGRQFSNSRSEMNVSTLELGDSALYLCASSAGQGETEAFFGQGTRLTVV.

This clonotype was counted only a few times. This sequence joins TRBV20-1 and TRBJ1-4; D possibly corresponds to TRBD1 (5 bases). The V gene's germline CDR1 is DFQATT and CDR2 SNEGSKA (reference sequence). The CDR3 runs 14 residues. Trimming took off 3 bases at V and 0 bases at J, with 8 bases between the two ends. The CDR3 DNA follows: TGCAGTGCTAGGTGGGGCGCAACTAATGAAAAACTGTTTTTT. This gives the protein CSARWGATNEKLFF.

The J gene is TRBJ2-1, the V gene TRBV20-1; the D gene is possibly TRBD2 (6 bases). V was shortened by 7 bases and J by 1 base, with 17 bases between the two germline ends. The CDR3 covers 15 residues. CDR1 is DFQATT and CDR2 is SNEGSKA in the germline V gene (reference sequence). CDR3 bases: TGCAGTGTTAAGAAGGGACTTGCTTCCTACAATGAGCAGTTCTTC. Its translation is CSVKKGLASYNEQFF.

This chain's CDR3 is CASSLGGTGLQETQYF. The CDR3 DNA reads as TGTGCCAGCAGCCTAGGTGGGACAGGACTCCAAGAGACCCAGTACTTC. The chain couples TRBV7-9 to TRBJ2-5; TRBD1 agrees at 8 bases. Germline values: CDR1 SEHNR, CDR2 FQNEAQ (reference sequence). J gave up 1 base and V 5 bases, and 9 bases lay outside the gene matches. This CDR3 has 16 residues.

This clonotype was seen only a few times. The chain is built from TRBV5-1 and TRBJ1-1; no definite D call. Germline-derived CDR1 and CDR2 are SGHRS and YFSETQ. The V and J ends lost 0 bases and 5 bases respectively, with 8 bases between them. The CDR3 loop spans 13 amino acids. The CDR3 protein is CASSLEAVTEAFF. CDR3 coding DNA: TGCGCCAGCAGCTTGGAAGCAGTAACTGAAGCTTTCTTT.

This clonotype has just a few counts. The chain links TRBV7-2 to TRBJ2-1; the match to TRBD2 covers 10 bases. The V gene's germline CDR1 is SGHTA and CDR2 FQGNSA. With 3 bases clipped from V and 8 bases from J, the junction kept 10 bases outside the gene matches. The CDR3 runs to 16 residues. CDR3 nucleotides: TGTGCCAGCAGCTTCCTCCCCAGCGGGAGGGCCCATGAGCAGTTCTTC. It specifies CASSFLPSGRAHEQFF.

This clonotype was found a few times. The chain combines TRBV20-1 with TRBJ1-4; D ambiguous. Germline-derived CDR1 and CDR2 are DFQATT and SNEGSKA (reference sequence). With 0 bases removed from V and 5 bases from J, the gap between germline ends came to 13 bases. The CDR3 loop spans 15 amino acids. DNA for the CDR3: TGCAGTGCTAGAGATTACCGCGGATTAAATGAAAAACTGTTTTTT. Translating it yields CSARDYRGLNEKLFF.

This clonotype was detected ten times or more. The chain uses TRBV7-6 and TRBJ2-1; D is undetermined. Germline V gives CDR1 SGHVS, CDR2 FNYEAQ. The ends were cut back, 3 bases at V and 5 bases at J, with 5 bases in the middle. The CDR3 totals 12 residues. CDR3 region: CASSFRNNEQFF. CDR3 bases: TGTGCCAGCAGCTTTCGGAACAATGAGCAGTTCTTC.

The rearrangement links TRBV7-2 to TRBJ2-7; D possibly corresponds to TRBD1 (5 bases). Trimming took 5 bases from V and 2 from J, leaving 16 bases between them. The CDR3 sequence is 15 residues long. Germline-derived CDR1 and CDR2 are SGHTA and FQGNSA. CDR3 amino acids: CASSPATDGPYEQYF. The CDR3 DNA reads TGTGCCAGCAGCCCAGCGACAGACGGCCCCTACGAGCAGTACTTC.

This clonotype was seen only a few times. CDR3 amino acids: CASSPWDRIAKNIQYF. For the CDR3, the DNA is TGCGCCAGCAGCCCCTGGGACCGAATAGCCAAAAACATTCAGTACTTC. V is TRBV5-1 and J is TRBJ2-4, with D perhaps assigned TRBD1 or TRBD2 (5 bases each). CDR3 length equals 16 residues. CDR1 and CDR2 from the germline V gene are SGHRS and YFSETQ. The V end was cut by 4 bases, the J end by 0 bases, with 14 bases between.

This clonotype was found a few times. The V call is TRBV7-8, the J call TRBJ2-5, with TRBD2 matching 7 bases. Germline V gives CDR1 SGHVS, CDR2 FQNEAQ. Losses at the gene ends were 2 bases for V and 3 bases for J; bases not matched to a gene: 9. CDR3 length equals 16 residues. The CDR3 loop reads CASSLRRERAKETQYF. CDR3 coding DNA: TGTGCCAGCAGCTTACGGCGGGAGAGGGCAAAAGAGACCCAGTACTTC. Full variable domain (rest looked up from reference TRBV7-8 and TRBJ2-5): GAGVSQSPRYKVAKRGQDVALRCDPISGHVSLFWYQQALGQGPEFLTYFQNEAQLDKSGLPSDRFFAERPEGSVSTLKIQRTQQEDSAVYLCASSLRRERAKETQYFGPGTRLLVL.

The J gene is TRBJ1-3, the V gene TRBV7-2, with D possibly matching TRBD1 (5 bases). CDR1 is SGHTA and CDR2 is FQGNSA in the germline V gene. V was cut by 1 base and J by 2 bases, with 9 bases left in between. The CDR3 is 15 residues long. CDR3 loop: CASSLGTSPGNTIYF. CDR3 DNA sequence: TGTGCCAGCAGCTTAGGGACATCTCCTGGAAACACCATATATTTT. The full variable domain, rest sourced from reference TRBV7-2 and TRBJ1-3, is GAGVSQSPSNKVTEKGKDVELRCDPISGHTALYWYRQSLGQGLEFLIYFQGNSAPDKSGLPSDRFSAERTGGSVSTLTIQRTQQEDSAVYLCASSLGTSPGNTIYFGEGSWLTVV.

In this sample, this clonotype turned up a few times. The rearrangement joins TRBV20-1 to TRBJ2-7; perhaps TRBD2 as D (5 bases). This CDR3 spans 13 amino acids. Germline V gene sequence: CDR1 DFQATT, CDR2 SNEGSKA (reference sequence). V dropped 6 bases and J dropped 4 bases, with 16 bases sitting between them. The CDR3 is CSASKADLYEQYF. The CDR3 bases are TGCAGTGCCTCGAAAGCGGACTTATACGAGCAGTACTTC.

This clonotype turned up a few times. This rearrangement joins TRBV20-1 to TRBJ1-1; 7 bases map to TRBD1. The CDR3 consists of 13 residues. CDR1 DFQATT and CDR2 SNEGSKA come from the germline V gene (reference sequence). V was pared by 7 bases and J by 1 base, with 6 bases of the junction left unmatched. The CDR3 loop is CSVGTARNTEAFF. The CDR3 DNA sequence: TGCAGTGTGGGGACAGCGAGGAACACTGAAGCTTTCTTT.

The chain is built from TRBV4-1 and TRBJ2-1; TRBD2 matches at 12 bases. Germline-derived CDR1 and CDR2 are MGHRA and YSYEKL. The CDR3 loop spans 17 amino acids. With V trimmed by 4 bases and J by 6 bases, 10 bases remained unmatched. CDR3 loop: CASSPTRTSGMGNEQFF. The CDR3 DNA is TGCGCCAGCAGCCCCACGAGGACTAGCGGGATGGGCAATGAGCAGTTCTTC.

This clonotype is medium-sized by share. The chain uses TRBV5-6 and TRBJ2-3; 9 bases agree with TRBD1. Germline V gene sequence: CDR1 SGHDT, CDR2 YYEEEE. After removal of 4 bases from V and 5 bases from J, the junction contained 11 bases not matched to a gene. The CDR3 has 16 residues. The CDR3 DNA sequence: TGTGCCAGCAGCACCCTACAGGGGGCCGGAATAGATACGCAGTATTTT. As protein: CASSTLQGAGIDTQYF.

The V gene is TRBV28, the J gene TRBJ2-7; possibly TRBD1 or TRBD2 for D (5 bases each). Trimming stripped 5 bases from V and 4 bases from J, with 15 bases between. The CDR3 covers 14 residues. Per the germline V gene, CDR1 is MDHEN and CDR2 is SYDVKM. The CDR3 is CASSRPGRNYEQYV. For the CDR3, the DNA is TGTGCCAGCAGTAGACCGGGACGGAATTACGAGCAGTACGTC.

This clonotype has just a few counts. CDR3 in DNA: TGTGCCACCAGCGGGGGGTCAAACTATGGCTACACCTTC. Protein product: CATSGGSNYGYTF. The gene calls are TRBV24-1 and TRBJ1-2; tentatively, D is TRBD1 (5 bases). The germline gives CDR1 KGHDR, CDR2 SFDVKD. V shed 7 bases and J shed 2 bases, with 10 bases lying between them. This CDR3 is 13 amino acids long.

At least ten counts were recorded for this clonotype. The CDR3 protein is CSAREGSYYNEQFF. In DNA, the CDR3 is TGCAGTGCTAGAGAGGGATCATACTACAATGAGCAGTTCTTC. The chain is built from TRBV20-1 and TRBJ2-1; no clear D gene. The CDR3 contains 14 residues. Germline V gene data show CDR1 as DFQATT and CDR2 as SNEGSKA (reference sequence). Trimming pared 0 bases from V and 3 bases from J, leaving 9 bases between.

This clonotype was seen only a few times. V and J are TRBV27 and TRBJ2-7, with 14 bases fitting TRBD2. V gave up 5 bases and J gave up 5 bases; unmatched junction bases: 8. CDR1 and CDR2 (germline): MNHEY, SMNVEV (reference sequence). This CDR3 has 16 amino acids. The CDR3 DNA is TGTGCCAGCAGTGAAATGGGACTAGCGGGAGAAAACGAGCAGTACTTC. Protein product: CASSEMGLAGENEQYF.

The J gene is TRBJ1-5, the V gene TRBV15, with a possible D match to TRBD1 (6 bases). In germline, CDR1 is LNHNV, CDR2 YYDKDF (reference sequence). V was trimmed by 8 bases and J by 2 bases, leaving 16 bases between them. CDR3 length equals 15 residues. The CDR3 sequence is CATGLGAVGNQPQHF. As DNA, the CDR3 is TGTGCCACCGGTCTGGGGGCAGTGGGCAATCAGCCCCAGCATTTT.

This clonotype was recorded a few times. This chain uses TRBV29-1 with TRBJ2-5; weak D call: TRBD2 (7 bases). CDR3 length: 14 amino acids. Germline assignment: CDR1 SQVTM and CDR2 ANQGSEA. With 0 bases removed from V and 4 bases from J, the gap between germline ends came to 12 bases. Written as DNA, the CDR3 is TGCAGCGTTGAAGAGGGGGGGCGCCCAGAGACCCAGTACTTC. Its translation: CSVEEGGRPETQYF.

In this sample, this clonotype turned up a few times. The genes are TRBV19 and TRBJ1-1; D perhaps matches TRBD1 (5 bases). This CDR3 contains 14 residues. Germline V gene sequence: CDR1 LNHDA, CDR2 SQIVND (reference sequence). Between the trimmed V and J ends, which lost 3 bases and 7 bases, there was a span of 15 bases. In nucleotides, the CDR3 is TGTGCCAGTAGTATGGGACTTTCAACGAGTGAAGCTTTCTTT. This sequence encodes CASSMGLSTSEAFF.

The chain is built from TRBV5-1 and TRBJ2-3, with 8 positions matching TRBD1. The length of the CDR3 is 16 residues. V lost 0 bases to trimming and J lost 2 bases; unmatched junction nucleotides: 5. CDR1 and CDR2 from the germline V gene are SGHRS and YFSETQ. CDR3 DNA: TGCGCCAGCAGCTTGGCCTGGGACAGGTCCACAGATACGCAGTATTTT. Amino acid sequence: CASSLAWDRSTDTQYF.

The CDR3 coding sequence is TGTGCCAGCAGCCCTAGACAGTATTTCAATTCACCCCTCCACTTT. Protein sequence: CASSPRQYFNSPLHF. This chain uses TRBV5-6 with TRBJ1-6; the D gene is possibly TRBD1 (5 bases). Germline V lookup: CDR1 SGHDT, CDR2 YYEEEE. V shed 4 bases and J shed 7 bases, with 15 bases lying between them. The length of the CDR3 is 15 residues.

V and J are TRBV20-1 and TRBJ2-5; TRBD2 aligns across 8 bases. Germline V CDR1 and CDR2: DFQATT, SNEGSKA (reference sequence). This CDR3 comprises 15 residues. The ends lost 4 bases at V and 5 bases at J; junction bases unmatched: 12. The chain's CDR3 is CSANTPGLVGETQYF. The CDR3 DNA reads TGCAGTGCTAACACTCCGGGACTAGTAGGGGAGACCCAGTACTTC.